This entry lists 16 T cell receptor beta chains sequenced from one sample in a study of response to subunit inactivated influenza vaccine. MiXCR, applied by TCRdb to the RT-PCR reads, yields one record per CDR3 protein. The sample records fewer than 700,000 distinct CDR3 sequences, 10% to 15% being singletons. This material consisted of PBMCs from blood, taken 35 to 45 days after vaccination. The receptors shown here come from a man over 45 who received an inactivated influenza vaccine.

The rearrangement links TRBV20-1 to TRBJ1-5; weak D call: TRBD1 (6 bases). The germline gives CDR1 DFQATT, CDR2 SNEGSKA (reference sequence). Trimming removed 3 bases at V and 4 bases at J, with 13 bases between. The CDR3 spans 14 residues. The CDR3 nucleotides are TGCAGTGCTAGGGCATCGGGGGCTAATCAGCCCCAGCATTTT. Translated, it gives CSARASGANQPQHF.

This clonotype has a handful of counts. The chain links TRBV5-1 to TRBJ2-1; 9 nucleotides align to TRBD1. With 2 bases clipped from V and 2 bases from J, the junction kept 5 bases outside the gene matches. This CDR3 contains 16 residues. Germline V gives CDR1 SGHRS, CDR2 YFSETQ. This chain's CDR3 is CASSFSGTGPYNEQFF. The CDR3 DNA reads as TGCGCCAGCAGCTTCTCCGGGACAGGGCCCTACAATGAGCAGTTCTTC.

This chain connects TRBV19 to TRBJ2-1; 8 nucleotides match TRBD2. This CDR3 comprises 16 residues. The trim removed 2 bases at V and 0 bases at J, leaving 3 bases unmatched. Germline CDR1 LNHDA, CDR2 SQIVND (reference sequence). CDR3: CASSIREGPSYNEQFF. CDR3 bases: TGTGCCAGTAGTATACGGGAGGGGCCCTCCTACAATGAGCAGTTCTTC.

This clonotype was detected a few times. The chain joins TRBV27 to TRBJ1-5; the match to TRBD1 covers 7 bases. The CDR3 runs to 14 residues. J was trimmed by 2 bases and V by 8 bases; bases with no gene match: 6. Germline CDR1 and CDR2: MNHEY and SMNVEV (reference sequence). CDR3 in DNA: TGTGCCAGCGGGAGGACAGGAGGCAATCAGCCCCAGCATTTT. Translated, it gives CASGRTGGNQPQHF.

This clonotype appeared a few times. This sequence joins TRBV4-1 and TRBJ2-7; 11 bases align to TRBD2. This CDR3 has 15 amino acids. Germline trimming cut 2 bases from V and 4 bases from J; bases unmatched to any gene: 4. Per the germline V gene, CDR1 is MGHRA and CDR2 is YSYEKL. CDR3 DNA sequence: TGCGCCAGCAGCCAAATAGCGGGGGGGTTGTACGAGCAGTACTTC. Encoded protein: CASSQIAGGLYEQYF.

This clonotype was seen a handful of times. V usage is TRBV27 and J usage is TRBJ2-5; TRBD1 aligns across 10 bases. The ends lost 3 bases at V and 6 bases at J; junction bases unmatched: 4. Germline lookup yields CDR1 MNHEY and CDR2 SMNVEV (reference sequence). The CDR3 is 14 residues long. This chain's CDR3 is CASSFRDRGKTQYF. CDR3 DNA: TGTGCCAGCAGTTTCCGGGACAGGGGAAAGACCCAGTACTTC.

The rearrangement uses TRBV6-5 and TRBJ1-1; D not resolved. The ends were cut back, 2 bases at V and 2 bases at J, with 12 bases in the middle. CDR1 is MNHEY and CDR2 is SVGAGI in the germline V gene. This CDR3 region has 15 residues. The DNA for the CDR3 is TGTGCCAGCAGTTACGAAGTCGGGAGAAACACTGAAGCTTTCTTT. This encodes CASSYEVGRNTEAFF.

This sequence joins TRBV20-1 and TRBJ2-7; D is possibly TRBD2 (6 bases). The CDR3 length is 14 residues. In germline, CDR1 is DFQATT, CDR2 SNEGSKA (reference sequence). V lost 4 bases and J lost 6, with 19 bases in between. The CDR3 is CSATPTSYGGEQYF. The CDR3 coding sequence is TGCAGTGCTACCCCCACTAGCTACGGTGGCGAGCAGTACTTC.

This clonotype was observed a handful of times. The gene calls are TRBV9 and TRBJ2-2, with TRBD2 matching 7 bases. The CDR3 has 15 residues. CDR1 and CDR2 from the germline V gene are SGDLS and YYNGEE. V lost 0 bases and J lost 5; bases outside the gene matches: 4. CDR3 coding DNA: TGTGCCAGCAGCGTAGTTGGGGGGGGGACCGGGGAGCTGTTTTTT. Its translation is CASSVVGGGTGELFF.

This chain uses TRBV6-1 with TRBJ1-2; TRBD1 matches at 7 bases. The CDR3 runs 13 residues. V dropped 7 bases and J dropped 1; count of bases not matched to a gene: 3. Germline V lookup: CDR1 MNHNS, CDR2 SASEGT. In nucleotides, the CDR3 is TGTGCCAGCAATGACAGGGATAACTATGGCTACACCTTC. Translation: CASNDRDNYGYTF.

Only a few counts were recorded for this clonotype. The chain combines TRBV20-1 with TRBJ2-3, with D possibly TRBD2 on 5 matching bases. V lost 5 bases and J 2 bases, leaving 14 bases between the germline ends. Germline-derived CDR1 and CDR2 are DFQATT and SNEGSKA (reference sequence). The CDR3 has 14 residues. CDR3 sequence (DNA): TGCAGTGCTCGAGCGGTGGGGTCCACAGATACGCAGTATTTT. This gives the protein CSARAVGSTDTQYF.

This clonotype was seen repeatedly, ten times or more. V and J are TRBV29-1 and TRBJ2-7, with 10 bases aligning to TRBD1. Germline V gene data show CDR1 as SQVTM and CDR2 as ANQGSEA. This CDR3 comprises 13 residues. V lost 4 bases, J lost 4 bases, and 4 bases stayed unmatched. The CDR3 nucleotides are TGCAGCGTTGCAAAGGGACAGGGGTACGAGCAGTACTTC. Amino acids: CSVAKGQGYEQYF.

This clonotype has at least ten counts. This chain joins TRBV5-6 and TRBJ2-3; no definite D call. The CDR3 totals 11 residues. Trimming removed 5 bases from V and 2 bases from J, with 3 bases in between. CDR1 and CDR2 from the germline V gene are SGHDT and YYEEEE. CDR3 loop: CASSTTDTQYF. DNA for the CDR3: TGTGCCAGCAGTACCACAGATACGCAGTATTTT.

This clonotype occurred many times. This chain links TRBV12-3 or TRBV12-4 with TRBJ2-1; tentatively, D is TRBD2 (5 bases). This CDR3 spans 14 amino acids. Trimming pared 4 bases from V and 10 bases from J, leaving 17 bases between. CDR3 nucleotide sequence: TGTGCCAGCAGTTGGACTCGGGCAGAGGAGGAGCAGTTCTTC. Protein: CASSWTRAEEEQFF.

This clonotype was recorded a few times. The J gene is TRBJ2-2, the V gene TRBV12-3 or TRBV12-4; 12 positions agree with TRBD2. The junction had 5 bases not matched to a gene; V was cut back by 6 bases and J by 3 bases. The CDR3 has 16 residues. CDR3 DNA: TGTGCCAGCAGACTAGCGGGGGGCGGATACACCGGGGAGCTGTTTTTT. Its translation is CASRLAGGGYTGELFF.

The table lists this clonotype with a few counts. The chain is built from TRBV7-9 and TRBJ1-1, with D perhaps TRBD1 (6 bases). V lost 0 bases, J lost 4 bases, and 9 bases lay in between. CDR3 length equals 14 residues. Germline V lookup: CDR1 SEHNR, CDR2 FQNEAQ (reference sequence). CDR3 amino acids: CASSLASGVTEAFF. In nucleotides, the CDR3 is TGTGCCAGCAGCTTAGCATCAGGGGTCACTGAAGCTTTCTTT.